This T cell receptor (beta chain) derives from a study of blood T cells in healthy people across ages. Next came a second PCR, run for roughly 6 to 11 cycles, which used a sample-barcoded 5' primer along with a J-beta primer mix. TCRdb analysed the 5' RACE reads with MiXCR anew, one entry per CDR3 protein. The sample yields around 1.7 million distinct CDR3 sequences, roughly 27% seen once. Trimming took 4 bases from V and 9 from J, leaving 19 bases between them. Per germline, CDR1 SGHDT and CDR2 YYEEEE. The length of the CDR3 is 14 residues. Specimen: blood. This receptor was taken from a woman aged 25 to 39 in good health. V usage is TRBV5-6 and J usage is TRBJ1-2, with a possible D match to TRBD1 (6 bases). DNA for the CDR3: TGTGCCAGCAGCGGAGGACAGTCCCGCACCCGCTACACCTTC. Translated, it gives CASSGGQSRTRYTF.